The sequence of this T cell receptor (beta chain) was determined in a study of PD-L1 blockade in urothelial cancer. About the study: Samples came from 3 weeks, at the second dose, and 6 weeks into treatment. Typically, measured as a median, blood samples had 130,000 to 150,000 T cells.

Sequencing used immunoSEQ multiplex PCR; TCRdb keeps in-frame clones, though not all of them. The table has tens of thousands of clones, 65% to 85% seen once; the top ten hold 2% to 2.5%. Noted time point: pretreatment peripheral blood. The CDR3 is 13 amino acids. Germline V gives CDR1 KGHSH, CDR2 LQKENI. Trimming cost V 1 base and J 5 bases, with 8 bases left between them. The source is a man aged 55 to 70 with urothelial cancer. The V call is TRBV18, the J call TRBJ2-5; D is perhaps TRBD2 (5 bases). The source was PBMCs, collected around atezolizumab (anti-PD-L1) treatment. CDR3 coding DNA: TGTGCCAGCTCACCACAGCGCGGGGAGACCCAGTACTTC. This sequence encodes CASSPQRGETQYF. Filled out from reference TRBV18 and TRBJ2-5, the complete variable domain reads NAGVMQNPRHLVRRRGQEARLRCSPMKGHSHVYWYRQLPEEGLKFMVYLQKENIIDESGMPKERFSAEFPKEGPSILRIQQVVRGDSAAYFCASSPQRGETQYFGPGTRLLVL.